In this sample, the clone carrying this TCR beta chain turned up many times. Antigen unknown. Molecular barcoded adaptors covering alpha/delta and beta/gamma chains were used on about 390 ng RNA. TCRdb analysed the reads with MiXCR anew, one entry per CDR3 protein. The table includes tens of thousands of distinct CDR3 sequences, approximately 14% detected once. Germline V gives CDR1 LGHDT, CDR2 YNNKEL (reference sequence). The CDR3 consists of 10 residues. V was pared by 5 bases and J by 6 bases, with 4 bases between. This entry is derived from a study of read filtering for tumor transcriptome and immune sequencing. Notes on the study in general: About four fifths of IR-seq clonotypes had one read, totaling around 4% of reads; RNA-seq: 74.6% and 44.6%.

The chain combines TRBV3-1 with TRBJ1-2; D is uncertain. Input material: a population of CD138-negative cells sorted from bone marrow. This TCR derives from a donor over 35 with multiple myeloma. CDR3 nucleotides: TGTGCCAGCAGCTTCGATGGCTACACCTTC. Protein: CASSFDGYTF.